This T cell receptor beta chain was recorded in a study of T cell repertoires in cytomegalovirus infection. Study as a whole: Shared public TCR beta signatures pointed to both CMV infection and a matching HLA type. Study-wide results and limits: In two of eight donors, the top clonotype was HLA-C-restricted CMV-specific. Carriers of CMV and the relevant HLA type were discriminated by public TCR beta frequency.

Deletions cut 1 base from V and 1 base from J, with 8 bases between. CDR1 is SGHVS, CDR2 FQNEAQ, per germline. The CDR3 consists of 16 residues. Each CDR3 protein is one row after TCRdb ran MiXCR on the reads. Of a few hundred thousand distinct CDR3 sequences listed, roughly a sixth are singletons. This clonotype showed up many times. As yet, its antigen is unknown. Sequenced input: PBMCs. The rearrangement uses TRBV7-8 and TRBJ2-6; D is ambiguous. The TCR sequence derives from a human donor in good health (CMV status not recorded). Some clones in this sample may be carry-over from other donors' samples. The CDR3 region is CASSLVGLSGANVLTF. The CDR3 coding sequence is TGTGCCAGCAGCTTAGTAGGCTTATCTGGGGCCAACGTCCTGACTTTC. The full variable domain, in which reference TRBV7-8 and TRBJ2-6 provide the parts outside the CDR3, is GAGVSQSPRYKVAKRGQDVALRCDPISGHVSLFWYQQALGQGPEFLTYFQNEAQLDKSGLPSDRFFAERPEGSVSTLKIQRTQQEDSAVYLCASSLVGLSGANVLTFGAGSRLTVL.